The 5 T cell receptor beta chains reported below all come from one sample, sequenced in a study of blood T cell repertoires in COVID-19. The method was immunoSEQ multiplex PCR; TCRdb's version includes in-frame clones alone and lacks a portion of them. This sample has around 220,000 clones, with around 84% found just once. The sequenced sample was peripheral blood. Receptors originate from a man in his fifties with acute or convalescent COVID-19.

The rearrangement joins TRBV30 to TRBJ2-7; TRBD1 matches at 9 bases. The CDR3 has 15 amino acids. V lost 3 bases and J lost 7; bases outside the gene matches: 13. Germline V gene lookup returns CDR1 GTSNPN and CDR2 SVGIG (reference sequence). The DNA for the CDR3 is TGTGCCTGGAGGAAAATACAGGGGGCTTTGGGGGAGCAGTACTTC. Translation gives CAWRKIQGALGEQYF.

This chain links TRBV28 with TRBJ2-2; TRBD1 might be the D (6 bases). Germline loops: CDR1 MDHEN, CDR2 SYDVKM. This CDR3 is built from 15 residues. Trimming removed 0 bases from V and 5 bases from J, with 10 bases in between. CDR3 sequence reads: CASSLWTGGTGELFF. For the CDR3, the DNA is TGTGCCAGCAGTTTATGGACAGGAGGTACCGGGGAGCTGTTTTTT.

The chain joins TRBV7-8 to TRBJ1-4, with D possibly matching TRBD1 (6 bases). Germline-derived CDR1 and CDR2 are SGHVS and FQNEAQ. Trimming cost V 6 bases and J 5 bases, with 16 bases left between them. This CDR3 contains 15 residues. CDR3 nucleotides: TGTGCCAGCAGTTCGAGGGGGAATGGCAATGAAAAACTGTTTTTT. It is translated as CASSSRGNGNEKLFF.

This chain joins TRBV5-1 and TRBJ2-2; no clear D. This CDR3 region has 15 residues. Germline V gene data show CDR1 as SGHRS and CDR2 as YFSETQ. Trimming shortened V by 0 bases and J by 4 bases, and 10 bases separated the two germline ends. CDR3 protein: CASSLVAWATGELFF. CDR3 DNA sequence: TGCGCCAGCAGCTTGGTGGCCTGGGCCACCGGGGAGCTGTTTTTT.

The chain has TRBV6-5 and TRBJ1-1, with D possibly being TRBD1 (5 bases). Germline V gene lookup returns CDR1 MNHEY and CDR2 SVGAGI. The length of the CDR3 is 14 residues. The V end lost 2 bases, the J end lost 2 bases, and 9 bases lay between the germline ends. CDR3 loop: CASSYLGVNTEAFF. The CDR3 DNA reads TGTGCCAGCAGTTACCTAGGGGTTAACACTGAAGCTTTCTTT.